This T cell receptor (beta chain) came from a study of cytomegalovirus exposure and HLA in healthy donors. Whole-study context: Findings of an earlier analysis included 90 million to 120 million unique TCR beta sequences from roughly 200 million T cells. Overall study findings and caveats: Reportedly, diagnosis of cytomegalovirus status by the classifier showed high specificity and sensitivity. Sequencing depth across donors, presence/absence analyses assumed, was roughly uniform. TCR beta V- and J-gene trimming was later associated with a missense DCLRE1C variant.

The PCR had 60 Vbeta and 13 Jbeta primers. The method was immunoSEQ multiplex PCR; TCRdb's version includes in-frame clones alone and lacks a portion of them. The sample records about 160,000 clones, approximately 84% being singletons. Worth noting for this clone: Its matching antigen is unknown.

This CDR3 contains 14 residues. Germline V gene sequence: CDR1 SGDLS, CDR2 YYNGEE. Source material: PBMCs. This TCR came from a male donor in good health and CMV-seropositive. The chain combines TRBV9 with TRBJ2-5; 14 bases match TRBD2. TRBJ2-7 explains the end of the DNA better; the J call may be wrong. Written as DNA, the CDR3 is TGTGCCAGCAGCTTGGGACTAGCGGGAGACGAGCAGTACTTC. Translation gives CASSLGLAGDEQYF.